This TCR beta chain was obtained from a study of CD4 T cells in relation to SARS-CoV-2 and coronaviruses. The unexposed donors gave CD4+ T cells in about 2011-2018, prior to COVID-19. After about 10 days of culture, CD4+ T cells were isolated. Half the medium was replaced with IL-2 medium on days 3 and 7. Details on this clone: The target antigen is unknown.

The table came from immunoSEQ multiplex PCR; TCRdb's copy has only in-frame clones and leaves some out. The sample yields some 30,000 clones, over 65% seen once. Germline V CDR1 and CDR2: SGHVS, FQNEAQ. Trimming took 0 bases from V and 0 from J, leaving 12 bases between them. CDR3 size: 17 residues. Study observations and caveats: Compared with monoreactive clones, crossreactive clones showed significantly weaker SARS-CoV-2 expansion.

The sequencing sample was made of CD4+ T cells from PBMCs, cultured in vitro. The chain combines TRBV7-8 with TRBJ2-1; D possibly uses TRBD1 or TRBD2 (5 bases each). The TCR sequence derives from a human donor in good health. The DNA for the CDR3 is TGTGCCAGCAGCTTAGCGGGACCATTCTACTCCTACAATGAGCAGTTCTTC. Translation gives CASSLAGPFYSYNEQFF.